This T cell receptor (beta chain) was obtained from a study of blood T cell repertoires in COVID-19. On the study more broadly: Acute and convalescent COVID-19 specimens originated in the United States, Italy and Spain. Sample material is recorded as cDNA or gDNA derived from T cells, B-cell-depleted T cells, or PBMCs.

CDR1 is SGDLS, CDR2 YYNGEE, per germline. The CDR3 spans 16 residues. Trimming took 5 bases from V and 1 from J; bases not matched to a gene: 10. As originally analysed: Nucleated cell number was recorded as an estimate derived from reference gene primer amplification. Only in-frame clones appear in the TCRdb table, and some are missing; sequencing was by immunoSEQ multiplex PCR. The V and J calls and the clone size are those of that table, but D and trimming were determined from the DNA. The table shows 150,000 to 200,000 clones, with around 93% occurring only once. The sequence was obtained from a woman aged 45 to 65 with acute or convalescent COVID-19. The chain recombines TRBV9 with TRBJ2-3, with 7 bases that match TRBD2. The specimen sequenced was peripheral blood. CDR3 DNA sequence: TGTGCCAGCAGTCCCTCGCCCCTAGCGGGCACAGATACGCAGTATTTT. It encodes CASSPSPLAGTDTQYF.